This T cell receptor beta chain was sequenced for a study of shared clonotypes between healthy human individuals. In this sample, this clone turned up once. Assay used: immunoSEQ multiplex PCR; TCRdb lists only in-frame clones, some missing. The data show about 110,000 clones, over 65% seen once. The CDR3 runs to 13 residues. Germline-derived CDR1 and CDR2 are SGHAT and FQNNGV. V lost 5 bases and J lost 4, with 9 bases in between. The clonotype originates from a woman aged 25-40 years in good health. The sequenced material came from memory CD8+ T cells sorted from blood. Subset of the sample: CD45RO+ cells pooled with CCR7-negative TemRA cells. This sequence joins TRBV11-2 and TRBJ1-5; D is unclear. In nucleotides, the CDR3 is TGTGCCAGCAGCCTACAACAGAATCAGCCCCAGCATTTT. Its translation is CASSLQQNQPQHF. The full variable domain, completed using reference TRBV11-2 and TRBJ1-5, is EAGVAQSPRYKIIEKRQSVAFWCNPISGHATLYWYQQILGQGPKLLIQFQNNGVVDDSQLPKDRFSAERLKGVDSTLKIQPAKLEDSAVYLCASSLQQNQPQHFGDGTRLSIL.